This T cell receptor (beta chain) derives from a study of cytomegalovirus exposure and HLA in healthy donors. General study findings and limits: CMV antigen specificity of three CMV-associated chains was confirmed in vitro. Later, an analysis showed that TCR beta chains associated with HLA were more clonally expanded than others that were equally common.

Worth noting for this clone: Its antigen is not known.

The PCR ran on 60 Vbeta and 13 Jbeta primers. The data were produced by immunoSEQ multiplex PCR, yet TCRdb's version contains in-frame clones alone and is incomplete. This sample's table has roughly 36,000 clones. The receptor was isolated from a woman aged 25 to 39 in good health and CMV-seropositive. The sequenced sample consisted of PBMCs.

The chain's CDR3 is CASSFLMTGGGQPQHF. CDR3 in DNA: TGTGCCAGCAGTTTCCTAATGACAGGGGGCGGCCAGCCCCAGCATTTT. The chain is built from TRBV28 and TRBJ1-5, with 10 bases that match TRBD1. J was trimmed by 7 bases and V by 3 bases; bases with no gene match: 9. Per germline, CDR1 MDHEN and CDR2 SYDVKM. The CDR3 is 16 residues long.